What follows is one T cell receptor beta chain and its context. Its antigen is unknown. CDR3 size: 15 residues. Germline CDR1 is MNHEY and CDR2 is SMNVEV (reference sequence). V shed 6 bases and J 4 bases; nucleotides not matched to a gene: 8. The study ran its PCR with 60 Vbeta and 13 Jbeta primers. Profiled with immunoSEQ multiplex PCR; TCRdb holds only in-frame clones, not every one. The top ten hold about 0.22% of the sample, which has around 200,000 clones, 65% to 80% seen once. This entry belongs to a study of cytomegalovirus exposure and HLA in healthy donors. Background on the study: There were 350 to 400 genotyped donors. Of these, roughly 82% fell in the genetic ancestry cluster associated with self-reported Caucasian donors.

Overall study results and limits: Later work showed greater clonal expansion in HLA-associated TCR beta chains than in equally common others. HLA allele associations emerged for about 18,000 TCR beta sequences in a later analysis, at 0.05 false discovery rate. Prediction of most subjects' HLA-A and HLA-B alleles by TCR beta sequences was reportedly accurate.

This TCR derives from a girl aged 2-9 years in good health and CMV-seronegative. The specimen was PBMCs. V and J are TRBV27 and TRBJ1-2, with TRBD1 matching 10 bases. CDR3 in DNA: TGTGCCAGCAGACCAGACAGGGGGCTAACCTATGGCTACACCTTC. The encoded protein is CASRPDRGLTYGYTF.